The clone carrying this TCR beta chain was detected a few times. Other DNA sequences in this specimen translate into the identical CDR3. The CDR3 runs 12 residues. The germline CDR1 and CDR2 sequences are SGHTA and FQGTGA. Trimming removed 0 bases at V and 5 bases at J, with 1 base between. The data were taken from a study of T cell responses to AZD1222 COVID-19 vaccine. The assay was immunoSEQ multiplex PCR, and TCRdb's table has in-frame clones only and misses some. This sample yields around 180,000 clones, of which 88% are seen a single time; roughly a quarter belongs to the top ten. This sequence originates from an adult who received the AZD1222 COVID-19 vaccine. Specimen: peripheral blood, collected 28 days after the second AZD1222 dose. The V gene is TRBV7-3, the J gene TRBJ2-2; D ambiguous. The chain's CDR3 is CASSLTTGELFF. Written as DNA, the CDR3 is TGTGCCAGCAGCTTAACAACCGGGGAGCTGTTTTTT.